These 20 T cell receptor beta chains were sequenced from one sample in a study of regulatory T cells in long-lasting Graves disease. Library construction for TCR beta used iRepertoire HTBI primers and Arm-PCR of CDR3 regions. Each CDR3 protein gets one entry after TCRdb re-called the multiplex PCR reads with MiXCR. The sample lists 390,000 or so distinct CDR3 sequences, over 9.5% occurring once. Time point described: newly diagnosed GD, antithyroid drugs for less than 3 months. The TCR library was prepared using RNA isolated from PBMCs. The sample was also linked to a second study, of T cells in Graves' hyperthyroidism and ophthalmopathy.

Source: peripheral blood mononuclear cells (PBMCs), taken at new diagnosis, from a patient treated with antithyroid drugs. The receptors were gathered from a woman younger than 30 with Graves disease.

This clonotype was detected only a few times. The chain is built from TRBV11-2 and TRBJ2-2; weak D call: TRBD1 (6 bases). V was shortened by 3 bases and J by 5 bases, with 19 bases between the two germline ends. CDR3 size: 17 residues. Germline CDR1 reads SGHAT; CDR2 reads FQNNGV. The CDR3 loop is CASSFVTGNLRTGELFF. In DNA form, the CDR3 reads TGTGCCAGCAGCTTCGTGACAGGAAATCTGCGAACCGGGGAGCTGTTTTTT.

This clonotype has just a few counts. The chain has TRBV27 and TRBJ1-5; no firm D call. V shed 4 bases and J shed 4 bases, with 11 bases lying between them. The CDR3 is made up of 14 amino acids. From germline, CDR1 is MNHEY and CDR2 SMNVEV (reference sequence). CDR3 nucleotide sequence: TGTGCCAGCAGTTCCCCAATGCGGAATCAGCCCCAGCATTTT. As protein: CASSSPMRNQPQHF.

This clonotype has at least ten counts. V and J are TRBV28 and TRBJ2-7; D is unresolved. The V gene lost 0 bases and the J gene lost 9 bases, with 6 bases spanning the gap. There are 11 residues in the CDR3. Germline-derived CDR1 and CDR2 are MDHEN and SYDVKM. The CDR3 bases are TGTGCCAGCAGTTTATGGTGGACGCAGTACTTC. Translation: CASSLWWTQYF.

This clonotype was picked up many times. This chain links TRBV30 with TRBJ2-7, with D perhaps matching TRBD1 (5 bases). The CDR3 covers 12 residues. V was pared by 6 bases and J by 6 bases, with 15 bases between. Germline V gene data show CDR1 as GTSNPN and CDR2 as SVGIG (reference sequence). CDR3 coding DNA: TGTGCCTGCAGACTTTCAAGGGGCGAGCAGTACTTC. Protein sequence: CACRLSRGEQYF.

This clonotype came up many times. The chain couples TRBV2 to TRBJ1-2, with 7 positions matching TRBD1. The CDR3 has 13 residues. Losses at the gene ends were 10 bases for V and 4 bases for J; bases not matched to a gene: 9. Germline CDR1 SNHLY, CDR2 FYNNEI. CDR3 protein: CATQGPGLYGYTF. The CDR3 bases are TGTGCCACACAGGGGCCAGGGCTCTATGGCTACACCTTC.

This clonotype was recorded many times. Here the CDR3 reads CASSSRRRGREQFF. The CDR3 DNA sequence: TGTGCCAGCAGCTCCCGACGGAGGGGACGCGAGCAGTTCTTC. This chain links TRBV7-2 with TRBJ2-1; D perhaps matches TRBD2 (6 bases). Germline CDR1 SGHTA, CDR2 FQGNSA. The CDR3 has 14 residues. V lost 4 bases and J 10 bases, leaving 17 bases between the germline ends.

This clonotype was picked up many times. The chain is built from TRBV27 and TRBJ2-1; TRBD2 might be the D (5 bases). This CDR3 contains 14 residues. Trimming cost V 5 bases and J 5 bases, with 13 bases left between them. CDR1 is MNHEY, CDR2 SMNVEV, per germline (reference sequence). The DNA of the CDR3 is TGTGCCAGCAGTAAACCCCTGGGAGACAATGAGCAGTTCTTC. Translating it yields CASSKPLGDNEQFF.

The V call is TRBV11-2, the J call TRBJ2-1; no definite D call. The CDR3 is 13 amino acids. V was shortened by 2 bases and J by 8 bases, with 10 bases between the two germline ends. Germline assignment: CDR1 SGHAT and CDR2 FQNNGV. The CDR3 sequence: CASSLQVDYEQFF. DNA of the CDR3: TGTGCCAGCAGCTTACAGGTCGATTATGAGCAGTTCTTC.

This clonotype has ten or more counts. The chain uses TRBV28 and TRBJ1-4, with TRBD1 matching over 7 bases. With V trimmed by 4 bases and J by 8 bases, 19 bases remained unmatched. The CDR3 runs 18 residues. CDR1 and CDR2 (germline): MDHEN, SYDVKM. CDR3 region: CASSSTKLTGFGGEKLFF. The CDR3 nucleotides are TGTGCCAGCAGTTCAACAAAATTGACAGGGTTCGGTGGCGAAAAACTGTTTTTT.

This chain joins TRBV5-1 and TRBJ1-4; the D gene is possibly TRBD1 (6 bases). Germline V gives CDR1 SGHRS, CDR2 YFSETQ. This CDR3 comprises 14 residues. V was cut by 10 bases and J by 4 bases, with 17 bases left in between. The CDR3 DNA reads TGCGCCGGCACCAAGGGGGGAATTAATGAAAAACTGTTTTTT. Translation gives CAGTKGGINEKLFF.

This clonotype was counted at least ten times. The chain couples TRBV28 to TRBJ1-5, with 7 bases lining up with TRBD1. The germline V gene encodes CDR1 MDHEN and CDR2 SYDVKM. This CDR3 has 15 residues. Trimming cost V 3 bases and J 8 bases; bases outside gene matches: 10. The CDR3 sequence: CASSFGQVDSKPQHF. CDR3 nucleotide sequence: TGTGCCAGCAGTTTCGGACAGGTAGACTCGAAGCCCCAGCATTTT.

This clonotype showed up many times. The chain links TRBV20-1 to TRBJ2-7, with D perhaps matching TRBD1 or TRBD2 (5 bases each). Trimming cost V 3 bases and J 1 base, with 16 bases left between them. The CDR3 has 15 residues. Germline loops: CDR1 DFQATT, CDR2 SNEGSKA (reference sequence). The CDR3 loop reads CSASGPGTASYEQYF. The CDR3 coding sequence is TGCAGTGCTAGTGGCCCCGGGACGGCATCCTACGAGCAGTACTTC.

This clonotype was recorded many times. The CDR3 here is CASSYLARETQYF. The CDR3 coding sequence is TGTGCCAGCAGTTACTTAGCGCGTGAGACCCAGTACTTC. The gene calls are TRBV6-5 and TRBJ2-5; the D gene is possibly TRBD2 (5 bases). The CDR3 is 13 residues long. Germline V gene sequence: CDR1 MNHEY, CDR2 SVGAGI. The V gene lost 1 base and the J gene lost 5 bases, with 8 bases spanning the gap.

The table lists this clonotype with many counts. The chain links TRBV7-9 to TRBJ2-7; 7 positions agree with TRBD1. From germline, CDR1 is SEHNR and CDR2 FQNEAQ (reference sequence). The V segment lost 5 bases and the J segment 6 bases; nucleotides outside the gene matches: 4. This CDR3 has 12 residues. The CDR3 reads CASSPAGGEQYF. The DNA for the CDR3 is TGTGCCAGCAGCCCCGCAGGGGGCGAGCAGTACTTC.

In this sample, this clonotype turned up many times. V is TRBV7-4 and J is TRBJ2-1; TRBD1 aligns across 9 bases. CDR3 length: 16 residues. Trimming cost V 5 bases and J 2 bases; bases outside gene matches: 7. The germline V gene encodes CDR1 SGHVT and CDR2 SQSDAQ. In nucleotides, the CDR3 is TGTGCCAGCAGCAGCGGACAGGGGACCGCCTACAATGAGCAGTTCTTC. It specifies CASSSGQGTAYNEQFF.

This clonotype was observed many times. The genes are TRBV12-3 or TRBV12-4 and TRBJ2-7; D is unclear. CDR3 length: 12 residues. V was clipped by 3 bases and J by 2 bases, with 5 bases between them. The CDR3 coding sequence is TGTGCCAGCAGTTTGGTGACCTACGAGCAGTACTTC. It is translated as CASSLVTYEQYF.

This clonotype was observed a few times. The chain is built from TRBV7-3 and TRBJ1-1; D may be TRBD1 (5 bases). Trimming left V 4 bases short and J 5 bases short, with 14 bases between. This CDR3 is 14 amino acids long. The germline V gene has CDR1 SGHTA and CDR2 FQGTGA. In DNA form, the CDR3 reads TGTGCCAGCAGCTCCCTTGGTGGGGGAACTGAAGCTTTCTTT. Protein: CASSSLGGGTEAFF.

This clonotype occurred many times. The chain joins TRBV7-9 to TRBJ2-1, with D perhaps TRBD2 (5 bases). The V gene lost 3 bases and the J gene lost 7 bases, with 10 bases spanning the gap. This CDR3 contains 13 residues. Looked up from germline, CDR1 is SEHNR and CDR2 is FQNEAQ (reference sequence). The CDR3 reads CASSFGLQNEQFF. CDR3 coding DNA: TGTGCCAGCAGCTTCGGACTGCAAAATGAGCAGTTCTTC.

At least ten counts were recorded for this clonotype. The chain recombines TRBV12-3 or TRBV12-4 with TRBJ2-2, with TRBD1 matching 9 bases. V lost 5 bases and J lost 6; bases outside the gene matches: 7. The CDR3 contains 15 residues. CDR3 DNA: TGTGCCAGCAGTGCTACAGGGGGCGCAGCCGGGGAGCTGTTTTTT. Its protein is CASSATGGAAGELFF.

There are many counts of this clonotype. CDR3 amino acids: CASSYRGTGNQPQHF. The CDR3, as DNA: TGTGCCAGCAGTTACAGGGGAACGGGCAATCAGCCCCAGCATTTT. V and J are TRBV12-3 or TRBV12-4 and TRBJ1-5; 7 positions match TRBD1. The CDR3 loop spans 15 amino acids. Trimming removed 4 bases from V and 2 bases from J; junction bases left unmatched: 5.